The next 21 T cell receptor beta chains were all read from a single sample in a study of vaccination effects on CD4 cells after COVID-19. Sequencing followed a ViraFEST assay step that expanded antigen-specific CD4+ T cells with viral peptide pools. Investigators separated out CD4+ T cells once approximately 9 days of culture had passed. Neither prior SARS-CoV-2 infection nor positive nucleocapsid antibodies were present in the vaccine recipients. Antigen specificity for these receptors is unknown. Repertoires were generated with immunoSEQ multiplex PCR, while TCRdb's copy carries only in-frame clones and drops some. The table includes 62,000 or so clones, 80% detected once. The sample consisted of CD4+ T cells from PBMCs cultured with SARS-CoV-2 spike peptides, taken before COVID-19 vaccination. Every receptor here comes from a human donor who received a COVID-19 vaccine.

The chain links TRBV5-1 to TRBJ2-3; TRBD1 or TRBD2 may be the D gene (6 bases each). The CDR3 has 16 amino acids. CDR1 SGHRS and CDR2 YFSETQ come from the germline V gene. With 4 bases removed from V and 0 bases from J, the gap between germline ends came to 15 bases. CDR3 nucleotide sequence: TGCGCCAGCAGCGGAGGGGGTCGGTCTAGCACAGATACGCAGTATTTT. It specifies CASSGGGRSSTDTQYF.

The gene calls are TRBV19 and TRBJ1-1; D uncertain. Trimming shortened V by 6 bases and J by 8 bases, and 16 bases separated the two germline ends. Per the germline V gene, CDR1 is LNHDA and CDR2 is SQIVND (reference sequence). The CDR3 runs to 13 residues. Here the CDR3 reads CASRTSLSAEAFF. CDR3 in DNA: TGTGCCAGTAGGACAAGCCTTTCCGCCGAAGCTTTCTTT.

This clone was seen a few times. The V gene is TRBV19, the J gene TRBJ2-2; possible D gene TRBD2, 5 bases. The V gene's germline CDR1 is LNHDA and CDR2 SQIVND (reference sequence). The CDR3 sequence is 16 residues long. V lost 7 bases, J lost 0 bases, and 15 bases lay in between. This CDR3 is CASNGGRPSNTGELFF. The CDR3 DNA follows: TGTGCCAGTAACGGAGGACGACCATCGAACACCGGGGAGCTGTTTTTT.

The chain has TRBV5-1 and TRBJ2-2; D perhaps matches TRBD1 (6 bases). This CDR3 comprises 14 residues. The germline V gene encodes CDR1 SGHRS and CDR2 YFSETQ. V was cut by 3 bases and J by 7 bases, with 13 bases left in between. The CDR3 sequence is CASSSRTDGGELFF. CDR3 bases: TGCGCCAGCAGCTCCCGGACAGATGGCGGGGAGCTGTTTTTT.

This clone turned up a few times. This chain uses TRBV19 with TRBJ1-5, with TRBD1 matching over 7 bases. The V gene end was trimmed by 6 bases and the J gene end by 2 bases; junction bases not matched to a gene: 1. The CDR3 consists of 13 residues. CDR1 is LNHDA, CDR2 SQIVND, per germline (reference sequence). The CDR3 region has the DNA TGTGCCAGTAGACAGGGGCGCAATCAGCCCCAGCATTTT. Its translation: CASRQGRNQPQHF.

The V gene is TRBV12-3 or TRBV12-4, the J gene TRBJ2-3; D unclear. This CDR3 spans 13 amino acids. Trimming pared 1 base from V and 1 base from J, leaving 3 bases between. The CDR3 DNA reads as TGTGCCAGCAGTTTAGATCGCACAGATACGCAGTATTTT. The encoded protein is CASSLDRTDTQYF.

V is TRBV18 and J is TRBJ2-3; tentatively, D is TRBD2 (6 bases). V lost 5 bases, J lost 3 bases, and 9 bases lay in between. The germline V gene has CDR1 KGHSH and CDR2 LQKENI. The CDR3 is 13 amino acids. The CDR3 DNA reads as TGTGCCAGCTCAGAGGCGGGGACAGATACGCAGTATTTT. Protein: CASSEAGTDTQYF.

The rearrangement links TRBV7-9 to TRBJ2-1; 8 bases are shared with TRBD1. J was trimmed by 5 bases and V by 8 bases; bases with no gene match: 11. The germline V gene has CDR1 SEHNR and CDR2 FQNEAQ (reference sequence). CDR3 length equals 15 residues. CDR3 loop: CASAYTGQVDNEQFF. DNA of the CDR3: TGTGCCAGCGCCTACACGGGACAGGTCGACAATGAGCAGTTCTTC.

This clone was detected only a few times. The CDR3 nucleotides are TGTGCCAGCAGTGAAGGGGTATATTCACCCCTCCACTTT. Its protein product is CASSEGVYSPLHF. The chain links TRBV6-4 to TRBJ1-6, with D possibly matching TRBD1 (5 bases). The CDR3 is made up of 13 amino acids. CDR1 and CDR2 (germline): MRHNA, SNTAGT. Trimming took 3 bases from V and 8 from J, leaving 8 bases between them.

The chain couples TRBV5-1 to TRBJ2-3; TRBD2 matches at 11 bases. This CDR3 is built from 17 residues. J was trimmed by 2 bases and V by 4 bases; bases with no gene match: 9. The germline V gene has CDR1 SGHRS and CDR2 YFSETQ. The chain's CDR3 is CASSPGPTSGDTDTQYF. The CDR3 bases are TGCGCCAGCAGCCCTGGCCCGACTAGCGGGGACACAGATACGCAGTATTTT.

V usage is TRBV10-3 and J usage is TRBJ2-1; 8 bases agree with TRBD1. The germline V gene has CDR1 ENHRY and CDR2 SYGVKD. This CDR3 contains 16 residues. V trimming: 3 bases; J trimming: 8 bases; junction bases outside the gene matches: 12. DNA for the CDR3: TGTGCCATCAGTGACGTCGGACAGGGTGGGAAGGATGAGCAGTTCTTC. Translated: CAISDVGQGGKDEQFF.

The chain is built from TRBV5-1 and TRBJ2-5; D perhaps matches TRBD1 (6 bases). The germline gives CDR1 SGHRS, CDR2 YFSETQ. Trimming shortened V by 3 bases and J by 0 bases, and 9 bases separated the two germline ends. The CDR3 sequence is 14 residues long. The CDR3 DNA is TGCGCCAGCAGCTCGGGACAACACCAAGAGACCCAGTACTTC. It translates to CASSSGQHQETQYF.

The V and J genes are TRBV6-4 and TRBJ2-3; D gene ambiguous. The length of the CDR3 is 15 residues. V was trimmed by 0 bases and J by 4 bases, leaving 11 bases between them. Germline loops: CDR1 MRHNA, CDR2 SNTAGT. The chain's CDR3 is CASSDSINPPDTQYF. Written as DNA, the CDR3 is TGTGCCAGCAGTGACTCGATAAATCCCCCAGATACGCAGTATTTT.

This chain links TRBV28 with TRBJ2-7; TRBD2 matches 8 bases. J gave up 0 bases and V 3 bases, and 4 bases lay outside the gene matches. The CDR3 has 15 amino acids. CDR1 and CDR2 (germline): MDHEN, SYDVKM. The CDR3 region is CASSFQRGSSYEQYV. As DNA, the CDR3 is TGTGCCAGCAGTTTCCAGCGGGGGAGCTCCTACGAGCAGTACGTC.

The V and J genes are TRBV7-2 and TRBJ2-3; TRBD2 matches 12 bases. J gave up 0 bases and V 1 base, and 5 bases lay outside the gene matches. Germline CDR1 reads SGHTA; CDR2 reads FQGNSA. This CDR3 has 18 residues. The CDR3 protein is CASSLVGLAGTSTDTQYF. The CDR3 nucleotides are TGTGCCAGCAGCTTAGTGGGACTAGCGGGTACTAGCACAGATACGCAGTATTTT. The variable domain in full, completed from reference TRBV7-2 and TRBJ2-3, reads GAGVSQSPSNKVTEKGKDVELRCDPISGHTALYWYRQSLGQGLEFLIYFQGNSAPDKSGLPSDRFSAERTGGSVSTLTIQRTQQEDSAVYLCASSLVGLAGTSTDTQYFGPGTRLTVL.

This sequence joins TRBV18 and TRBJ2-3; 7 bases line up with TRBD1. Germline CDR1 is KGHSH and CDR2 is LQKENI. This CDR3 has 15 amino acids. The V gene end was trimmed by 3 bases and the J gene end by 0 bases; junction bases not matched to a gene: 3. The CDR3 DNA follows: TGTGCCAGCTCACCCCAACAGGGGAGCACAGATACGCAGTATTTT. The encoded protein is CASSPQQGSTDTQYF.

The genes are TRBV5-1 and TRBJ2-1; 7 bases agree with TRBD1. The CDR3 sequence is 15 residues long. V lost 4 bases to trimming and J lost 2 bases; unmatched junction nucleotides: 6. Germline values: CDR1 SGHRS, CDR2 YFSETQ. DNA for the CDR3: TGCGCCAGCAGCCGAGGACAGGCCACCTACAATGAGCAGTTCTTC. Its protein product is CASSRGQATYNEQFF. Full variable domain (outside the CDR3, taken from reference TRBV5-1 and TRBJ2-1): KAGVTQTPRYLIKTRGQQVTLSCSPISGHRSVSWYQQTPGQGLQFLFEYFSETQRNKGNFPGRFSGRQFSNSRSEMNVSTLELGDSALYLCASSRGQATYNEQFFGPGTRLTVL.

This chain links TRBV12-3 or TRBV12-4 with TRBJ2-5; D unresolved. This CDR3 spans 13 amino acids. V lost 4 bases and J 5 bases, leaving 11 bases between the germline ends. The CDR3 here is CASSSAVGETQYF. The CDR3, as DNA: TGTGCCAGCAGTTCGGCGGTTGGGGAGACCCAGTACTTC.

The chain employs TRBV9 and TRBJ2-2; 11 positions agree with TRBD1. V trimming: 0 bases; J trimming: 0 bases; junction bases outside the gene matches: 7. CDR3 length equals 19 residues. Germline CDR1 reads SGDLS; CDR2 reads YYNGEE. The CDR3 here is CASSVATWTGGANTGELFF. The CDR3 nucleotides read TGTGCCAGCAGCGTAGCTACATGGACAGGGGGCGCGAACACCGGGGAGCTGTTTTTT.

The chain carries TRBV6-4 and TRBJ2-3; 9 bases map to TRBD1. The length of the CDR3 is 14 residues. Per germline, CDR1 MRHNA and CDR2 SNTAGT. J was trimmed by 6 bases and V by 2 bases; bases with no gene match: 3. The CDR3 DNA is TGTGCCAGCAGTGACGGGACAGGGTTTGATACGCAGTATTTT. It encodes CASSDGTGFDTQYF.

This rearrangement joins TRBV6-5 to TRBJ2-5; TRBD2 matches 7 bases. Per germline, CDR1 MNHEY and CDR2 SVGAGI. The CDR3 runs 13 residues. With 6 bases clipped from V and 2 bases from J, the junction kept 3 bases outside the gene matches. The DNA for the CDR3 is TGTGCCAGCAGCCGTAGCGGGCAAGAGACCCAGTACTTC. It is translated as CASSRSGQETQYF.